The present T cell receptor beta chain was sequenced within a study of blood T cell repertoires in COVID-19. Study summary: T cells, B-cell-depleted T cells, or PBMCs supplied cDNA or gDNA.

Authors' data handling: Reference gene primers were amplified, and this amplification served to estimate nucleated cell counts. Clones were read by immunoSEQ multiplex PCR, and TCRdb kept only the in-frame ones, dropping some. The V and J calls and clone size are taken from that table; D and trimming were inferred from the DNA. This sample has under 500,000 clones; around 89% occur once, and the top ten carry roughly 4%. V gave up 6 bases and J gave up 6 bases, with 18 bases separating them. Germline CDR1 and CDR2: SQVTM and ANQGSEA. This CDR3 contains 13 residues. This receptor was taken from a woman aged 25-40 years with acute or convalescent COVID-19. Sequences were obtained from peripheral blood. The genes are TRBV29-1 and TRBJ2-7, with TRBD2 as a possible D gene (6 bases). The CDR3 spells CSVAGTRVSEQYF. The CDR3 coding sequence is TGCAGCGTGGCCGGGACTCGGGTAAGCGAGCAGTACTTC.